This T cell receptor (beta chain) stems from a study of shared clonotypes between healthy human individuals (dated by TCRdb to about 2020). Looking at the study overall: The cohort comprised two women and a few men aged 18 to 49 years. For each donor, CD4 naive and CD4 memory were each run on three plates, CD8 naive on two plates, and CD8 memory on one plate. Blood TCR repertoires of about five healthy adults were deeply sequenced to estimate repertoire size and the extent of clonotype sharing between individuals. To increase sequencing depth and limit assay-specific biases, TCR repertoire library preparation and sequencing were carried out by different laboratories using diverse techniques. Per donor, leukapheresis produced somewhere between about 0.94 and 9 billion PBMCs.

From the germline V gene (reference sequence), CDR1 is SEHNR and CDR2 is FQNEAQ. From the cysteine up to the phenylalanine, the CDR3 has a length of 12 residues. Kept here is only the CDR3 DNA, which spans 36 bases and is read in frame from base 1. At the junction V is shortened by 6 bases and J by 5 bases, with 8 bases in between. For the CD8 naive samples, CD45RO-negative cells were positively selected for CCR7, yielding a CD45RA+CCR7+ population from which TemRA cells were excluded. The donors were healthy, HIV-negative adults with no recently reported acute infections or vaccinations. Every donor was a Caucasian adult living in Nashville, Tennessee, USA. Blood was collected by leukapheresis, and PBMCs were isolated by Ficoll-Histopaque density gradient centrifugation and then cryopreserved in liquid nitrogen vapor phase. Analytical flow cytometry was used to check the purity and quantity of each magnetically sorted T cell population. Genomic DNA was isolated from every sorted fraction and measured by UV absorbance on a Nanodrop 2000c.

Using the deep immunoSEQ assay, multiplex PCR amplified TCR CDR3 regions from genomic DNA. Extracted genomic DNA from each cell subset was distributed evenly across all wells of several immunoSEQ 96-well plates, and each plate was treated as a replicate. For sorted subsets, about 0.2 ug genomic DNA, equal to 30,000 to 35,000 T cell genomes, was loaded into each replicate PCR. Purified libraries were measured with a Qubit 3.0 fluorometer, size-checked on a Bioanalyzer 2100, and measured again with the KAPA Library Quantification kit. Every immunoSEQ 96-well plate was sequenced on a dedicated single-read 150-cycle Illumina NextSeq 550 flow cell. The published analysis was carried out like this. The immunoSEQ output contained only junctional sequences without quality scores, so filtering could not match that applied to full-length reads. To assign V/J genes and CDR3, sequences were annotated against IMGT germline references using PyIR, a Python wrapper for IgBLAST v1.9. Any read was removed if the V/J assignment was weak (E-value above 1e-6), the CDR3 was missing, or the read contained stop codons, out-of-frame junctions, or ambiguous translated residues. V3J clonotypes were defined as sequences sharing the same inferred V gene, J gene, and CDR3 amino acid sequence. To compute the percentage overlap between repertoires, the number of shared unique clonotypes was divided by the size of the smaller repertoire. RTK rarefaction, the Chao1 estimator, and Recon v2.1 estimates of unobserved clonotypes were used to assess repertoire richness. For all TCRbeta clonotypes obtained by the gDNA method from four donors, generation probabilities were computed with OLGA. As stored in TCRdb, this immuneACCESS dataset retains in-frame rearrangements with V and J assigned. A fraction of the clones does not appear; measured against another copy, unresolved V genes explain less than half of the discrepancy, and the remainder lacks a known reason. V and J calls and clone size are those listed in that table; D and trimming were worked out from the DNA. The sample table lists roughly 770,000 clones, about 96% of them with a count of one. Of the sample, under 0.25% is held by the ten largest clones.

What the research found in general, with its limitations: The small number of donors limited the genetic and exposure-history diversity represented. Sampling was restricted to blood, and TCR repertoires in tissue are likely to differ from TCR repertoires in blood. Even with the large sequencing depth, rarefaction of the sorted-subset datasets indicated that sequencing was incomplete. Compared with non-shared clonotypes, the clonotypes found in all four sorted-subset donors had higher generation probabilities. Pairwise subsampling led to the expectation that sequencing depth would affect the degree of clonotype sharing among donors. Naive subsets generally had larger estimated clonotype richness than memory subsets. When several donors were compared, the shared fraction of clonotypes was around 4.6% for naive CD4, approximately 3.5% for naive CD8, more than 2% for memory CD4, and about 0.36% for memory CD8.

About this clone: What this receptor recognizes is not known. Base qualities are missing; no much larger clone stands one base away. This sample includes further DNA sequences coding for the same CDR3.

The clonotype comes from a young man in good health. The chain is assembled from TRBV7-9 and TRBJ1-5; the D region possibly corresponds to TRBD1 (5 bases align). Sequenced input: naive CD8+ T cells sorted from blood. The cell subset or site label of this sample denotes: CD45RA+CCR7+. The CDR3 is CASSLGDQPQHF. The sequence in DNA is TGTGCCAGCAGTTTGGGGGATCAGCCCCAGCATTTT.